Included here is one TCR beta chain sequence, with context. Its antigen remains unknown. These data originate in a study of shared clonotypes between healthy human individuals. Naive-designated CD8 cells lacked CD45RO, were positively enriched for CCR7, and omitted terminally differentiated effector memory CD45RA+ cells. All the donors were Caucasian adults who lived in Nashville, Tennessee. The assay used deep level. Profiled with immunoSEQ multiplex PCR; TCRdb holds only in-frame clones, not every one. This repertoire shows some 2.1 million clones, about 94% found once; its top ten account for around 1.1%. This CDR3 region has 16 residues. V shed 5 bases and J shed 0 bases, with 14 bases lying between them. Germline V gene lookup returns CDR1 MNHEY and CDR2 SMNVEV (reference sequence). Study findings and constraints: The sharing of 4.5% to 5.5% of naive CD4 clonotypes was seen across a handful of donors.

The sequencing sample was made of naive CD8+ T cells sorted from blood. This clonotype was obtained from a young man in good health. The chain combines TRBV27 with TRBJ2-1; tentative D call: TRBD1 (6 bases). CDR3: CASSPRGQFSYNEQFF. CDR3 DNA sequence: TGTGCCAGCAGTCCCCGCGGACAGTTCTCCTACAATGAGCAGTTCTTC.